A selection of T cell receptor beta chains follows, all from one sample in a study of blood T cell repertoires in COVID-19. This table comes from immunoSEQ multiplex PCR, and its TCRdb copy is limited to in-frame clones, with some not included. The profile covers fewer than 450,000 clones, with 88% appearing a single time and approximately 7.4% taken by the ten largest. The sequenced sample consisted of peripheral blood. All receptors derive from a woman in her 70s with COVID-19, enrolled during active disease. The CDR3 runs from the conserved cysteine through the conserved F or W. The order of the fields is J gene, D gene, clone size, CDR3 length, V gene, CDR3 DNA, CDR3 protein. A D gene is named only where the DNA matches it firmly. Size is stated for part of the rows, as once, few or many counts, or as a class when the clone is expanded.

>TRBJ1-1|TRBD1|.|13|TRBV6-5
TGTGCCAGCAGATTGGACAGGGGCGGAGAAGCTTTCTTT
CASRLDRGGEAFF
>TRBJ1-2|.|few|12|TRBV11-2
TGTGCCAGCAGCTCCCAGAAGTATGGCTACACCTTC
CASSSQKYGYTF
>TRBJ2-4|TRBD2|.|13|TRBV24-1
TGTGCCACCTGCCGAGGGAGGGAAAACATTCAGTACTTC
CATCRGRENIQYF
>TRBJ1-2|TRBD1|.|14|TRBV7-3
TGTGCCAGCAGCCCTCAGGGGGCTAGGGGTGGCTACACCTTC
CASSPQGARGGYTF
>TRBJ1-4|.|.|14|TRBV9
TGTGCCAGCAGCGTAGTAGCATCGGGTGAAAAACTGTTTTTT
CASSVVASGEKLFF
>TRBJ1-2|.|.|12|TRBV6-5
TGTGCCAGTCGGGGTCCTTCCTATGGCTACACCTTC
CASRGPSYGYTF
>TRBJ2-5|.|.|15|TRBV10-2
TGCGCCAGCAGTGAGTCCCGGGGTCTCCAAGAGACCCAGTACTTC
CASSESRGLQETQYF
>TRBJ1-2|TRBD1|.|15|TRBV27
TGTGCCAGCAGTCCAAGGACAGGGTTCGACTATGGCTACACCTTC
CASSPRTGFDYGYTF
>TRBJ2-1|TRBD2|.|18|TRBV7-7
TGTGCCAGCAGCTCCAAGGGCCCGACTAGCGGGGGGGCCGAAGTGCAGTTCTTC
CASSSKGPTSGGAEVQFF
>TRBJ1-5|.|few|13|TRBV28
TGTGCCAGCAGAGCAGGGCGGCGACAGCCCCAGCATTTT
CASRAGRRQPQHF
>TRBJ1-1|TRBD1|.|14|TRBV11-2
TGTGCCAGCAGCTTATGGACAGGGGACACTGAAGCTTTCTTT
CASSLWTGDTEAFF
>TRBJ2-3|TRBD2|.|16|TRBV9
TGTGCCAGCAGCGTAGTGCCTAGCGGGGCGGGCGTGGCGCAGTATTTT
CASSVVPSGAGVAQYF
>TRBJ2-1|TRBD2|.|16|TRBV18
TGTGCCAGCTCACCCCCGGGACTAGCGGGGGGGCTTGAGCAGTTCTTC
CASSPPGLAGGLEQFF
>TRBJ1-1|.|few|15|TRBV21-1
TGTGCCAGCAGCAAAGAGGGGGGGCTTTGTACTGAAGCTTTCTTT
CASSKEGGLCTEAFF
>TRBJ1-1|.|once|18|TRBV7-7
TGTGCCAGCACCCGAGTAAGCGGGGGTTTCAGGCGTGGGACTGAAGCTTTCTTT
CASTRVSGGFRRGTEAFF
>TRBJ1-6|.|.|16|TRBV5-6
TGTGCCAGCAGCTTGGCCGGAGGGGCGTGGGGTTCACCCCTCCACTTT
CASSLAGGAWGSPLHF
>TRBJ2-3|.|.|13|TRBV10-1
TGCGCCAGCAACGCCAGGAGCACAGATACGCAGTATTTT
CASNARSTDTQYF
>TRBJ1-1|.|.|12|TRBV7-9
TGTGCCAGCTCTTCGGTAAACACTGAAGCTTTCTTT
CASSSVNTEAFF
>TRBJ2-3|.|.|15|TRBV24-1
TGTGCCACCGGGAGTGCGACCGGAGGAATAGATACGCAGTATTTT
CATGSATGGIDTQYF
>TRBJ2-3|TRBD2|.|17|TRBV7-2
TGTGCCAGCAGCCCACGACTAGCGGGGGAGGCGACAGATACGCAGTATTTT
CASSPRLAGEATDTQYF
>TRBJ2-1|TRBD2|many|15|TRBV27
TGTGCCAGCAGGAAGACTAGCGGGGGGTACAATGAGCAGTTCTTC
CASRKTSGGYNEQFF
>TRBJ1-2|.|.|13|TRBV5-4
TGTGCCAGCAGCTCCAGACAGGCGGACGGCTACACCTTC
CASSSRQADGYTF
>TRBJ1-2|.|few|15|TRBV11-2
TGTGCCAGCAGCCCGCGGGCCCTCCCCCTCTATGGCTACACCTTC
CASSPRALPLYGYTF
>TRBJ2-5|.|few|15|TRBV6-2/TRBV6-3
TGTGCCAGCAGCCGCAGACTAGGCATCCAAGAGACCCAGTACTTC
CASSRRLGIQETQYF
>TRBJ2-3|TRBD2|.|15|TRBV6-5
TGTGCCAGCAGTTACGAGCGGGGGGGCACAGATACGCAGTATTTT
CASSYERGGTDTQYF
>TRBJ2-5|.|.|14|TRBV20-1
TGCAGTGCTAGTTGGTACCAGAATAAAGAGACCCAGTACTTC
CSASWYQNKETQYF
>TRBJ1-2|TRBD1|.|12|TRBV7-8
TGTGCCAGCAGCTTCACAGGGGATGGCTACACCTTC
CASSFTGDGYTF
>TRBJ1-5|TRBD1|.|14|TRBV6-6
TGTGCCAGCATTTTGACAGGGGGCGAACAGCCCCAGCATTTT
CASILTGGEQPQHF
>TRBJ1-2|.|few|13|TRBV3-1/TRBV3-2
TGTGCCAGCAGCTGGGGACAAACCTATGGCTACACCTTC
CASSWGQTYGYTF
>TRBJ1-1|.|.|14|TRBV19
TGTGCCAGTAGTATCGGGACACCTAACACTGAAGCTTTCTTT
CASSIGTPNTEAFF
>TRBJ1-1|.|.|17|TRBV11-2
TGTGCCAGCAGCTTGGTGACGGGAGGGGGGATGAACACTGAAGCTTTCTTT
CASSLVTGGGMNTEAFF
>TRBJ1-4|TRBD1|.|12|TRBV5-1
TGCGCCAGCAGTACAGGGGGGGAAAAACTGTTTTTT
CASSTGGEKLFF
>TRBJ1-5|TRBD1|.|18|TRBV27
TGTGCCAGCAGTTTATTCGGGACAGGGTCGTGGAGCAATCAGCCCCAGCATTTT
CASSLFGTGSWSNQPQHF
>TRBJ1-1|TRBD1|once|17|TRBV28
TGTGCCAGCAGTCAGGACAGGGGGCGACGGGTGAACACTGAAGCTTTCTTT
CASSQDRGRRVNTEAFF
>TRBJ1-6|TRBD1|.|15|TRBV9
TGTGCCAGCAGCAAGACAGGGGTCCTTAATTCACCCCTCCACTTT
CASSKTGVLNSPLHF
>TRBJ1-1|.|.|11|TRBV11-2
TGTGCCAGCAGCCCACTAACAGAAGCTTTCTTT
CASSPLTEAFF
>TRBJ1-2|TRBD1|once|15|TRBV5-6
TGTGCCAGCAGCTTAGGCCTGGGGGACAGAAATGGCTACACCTTC
CASSLGLGDRNGYTF
>TRBJ2-7|.|.|15|TRBV3-1/TRBV3-2
TGTGCCAGCAGCCAAGGTTTAGCGGATACCTACGAGCAGTACTTC
CASSQGLADTYEQYF
>TRBJ1-2|.|.|18|TRBV21-1
TGTGCCAGCAGCAAAAAGGGAGAGTCCGGGATCAAAGAAGCAAGCTACACCTTC
CASSKKGESGIKEASYTF
>TRBJ1-3|TRBD1|.|17|TRBV6-6
TGTGCCAGCAGTCCAGCGACAGGGCGATGGTCTGGAAACACCATATATTTT
CASSPATGRWSGNTIYF
>TRBJ1-3|.|.|14|TRBV7-2
TGTGCCAGCAGCTTAGGTTCGTCTGGAAACACCATATATTTT
CASSLGSSGNTIYF
>TRBJ2-7|TRBD1|few|15|TRBV4-1
TGCGCCAGCAGCCCAGGGGTTCAGGGGGCCTACGAGCAGTACTTC
CASSPGVQGAYEQYF
>TRBJ1-3|.|.|16|TRBV18
TGTGCCAGCTCACCAGATCAGGGAAACTCTGGAAACACCATATATTTT
CASSPDQGNSGNTIYF
>TRBJ1-1|.|.|15|TRBV27
TGTGCCAGCAGTTTATTGGCCTACGGGAGCACTGAAGCTTTCTTT
CASSLLAYGSTEAFF
>TRBJ1-2|TRBD1|.|13|TRBV28
TGTGCCATTCAGACAGGGACTAACTATGGCTACACCTTC
CAIQTGTNYGYTF
>TRBJ2-3|TRBD2|once|18|TRBV19
TGTGCCAGTAGTATAGAAACCTCCCGGGCGGGGGGAAGAGATACGCAGTATTTT
CASSIETSRAGGRDTQYF
>TRBJ1-4|.|.|16|TRBV24-1
TGTGCCACCAGTGAGGGTTTATACGGGACTAATGAAAAACTGTTTTTT
CATSEGLYGTNEKLFF
>TRBJ2-2|TRBD2|.|15|TRBV4-1
TGCGCCAGCAGCCGGCTAGCGGGGAACACCGGGGAGCTGTTTTTT
CASSRLAGNTGELFF
>TRBJ1-1|TRBD1|.|13|TRBV19
TGTGCCAGTAGTACCCGGGACAGGGGAGTAGCTTTCTTT
CASSTRDRGVAFF
>TRBJ2-3|TRBD2|.|16|TRBV6-2/TRBV6-3
TGTGCCAGCAGTGGAGGACTAGCGGGGGGGCAGGATACGCAGTATTTT
CASSGGLAGGQDTQYF
>TRBJ1-3|.|.|14|TRBV27
TGTGCCAGCAGTTCCGACAGGAACGGAAACACCATATATTTT
CASSSDRNGNTIYF
>TRBJ2-3|TRBD2|.|14|TRBV5-4
TGTGCCAGCAGTACGACTAGCGGAACAGATACGCAGTATTTT
CASSTTSGTDTQYF
>TRBJ1-2|.|once|12|TRBV4-3
TGCGCCAGCAGCCAAGATGCGGGGGGCTACACCTTC
CASSQDAGGYTF
>TRBJ2-3|.|.|16|TRBV9
TGTGCCAGCAGCGCTGGGACACTCATGGCGATCGATACGCAGTATTTT
CASSAGTLMAIDTQYF
>TRBJ1-2|.|.|14|TRBV6-1
TGTGCCAGCAGACGACAGACAGGTCCCTATGGCTACACCTTC
CASRRQTGPYGYTF
>TRBJ2-5|TRBD1|.|16|TRBV7-9
TGTGCCAGCAGCTTACTTGGTCAGGGGGAATTTGAGACCCAGTACTTC
CASSLLGQGEFETQYF
>TRBJ2-5|.|few|14|TRBV5-4
TGTGCCAGCAGCTTGGCCGCGCGAGGGGAGACCCAGTACTTC
CASSLAARGETQYF